The clone carrying this TCR delta chain was found a few times. Its antigen is as yet unknown. This probably arose from a read error, given a far larger clone one base away. Other DNA sequences from this sample encode an identical CDR3 as well. Vgamma9/Vdelta2+ and Vdelta2-negative gammadelta T cells were flow-sorted from PBMC for bulk sequencing. TCRdb used CATT to re-call clones from the multiplex PCR reads. There are 85,000 to 95,000 delta-chain clones in the sample; roughly 1.4% occur only once, and over 8% lies in the top ten. This record belongs to a study of γδ T cells in repeated Plasmodium falciparum infection. The study, taken as a whole, reports: Vgamma9/Vdelta2+ T cells showed a stable polyclonal repertoire with shared TCRgamma sequences.

From germline, CDR1 is TSWWSYY and CDR2 QGS. The CDR3 totals 16 residues. This TCR was sampled from a pool of human donors (malaria-infected and uninfected, not separated). Sequencing was done on a sample of gamma-delta T cells from blood. The J gene went uncalled, whereas the V gene is TRDV1; the table's TRDD3 call for D was not verified on the DNA. CDR3: CALATWGIFSTDKLIF. The CDR3 nucleotides are TGTGCTCTTGCCACCTGGGGGATCTTTTCCACCGATAAGCTCATCTTT.